The rows below give T cell receptor beta chains drawn from one sample of a study of response to subunit inactivated influenza vaccine. TCRdb fed the RT-PCR reads into MiXCR, producing one record per CDR3 protein. The data show more than 500,000 distinct CDR3 sequences, with over 9% seen just once and 11% held by the top ten. The data also belong to a second study, concerning T cells expressing NK-cell markers.

The material sequenced was PBMCs from blood, taken on the day of vaccination. The receptors derive from a man aged 50-60 years who received an inactivated influenza vaccine. Both conserved end residues are part of each CDR3. D genes are given only for firm matches. Clone size appears in some rows only: once, few, many, or a class for an expanded clone.

V gene	J gene	D gene	clone size	CDR3 protein	CDR3 DNA
TRBV5-6	TRBJ2-1	TRBD2	.	CASSRRLAGIYNEQFF	TGTGCCAGCAGCAGACGACTAGCGGGGATCTACAATGAGCAGTTCTTC
TRBV20-1	TRBJ2-7	TRBD1	few	CSATDRGRTYEQYF	TGCAGTGCTACAGACAGGGGGCGCACCTACGAGCAGTACTTC
TRBV20-1	TRBJ2-7	TRBD2	.	CSARDFLAGHYEQYF	TGCAGTGCTAGAGACTTTCTAGCGGGCCACTACGAGCAGTACTTC
TRBV11-2	TRBJ2-1	.	many	CASSWTGAYNEQFF	TGTGCCAGCAGCTGGACTGGGGCCTACAATGAGCAGTTCTTC
TRBV12-3/TRBV12-4	TRBJ2-2	TRBD2	many	CASRPARTSGAPGELFF	TGTGCCAGCAGGCCGGCCAGGACTAGCGGGGCCCCCGGGGAGCTGTTTTTT
TRBV5-1	TRBJ2-1	TRBD2	few	CASSPSGGASVEQFF	TGCGCCAGCAGCCCTAGCGGGGGGGCCTCAGTTGAGCAGTTCTTC
TRBV20-1	TRBJ2-1	TRBD2	few	CSALGTSGRSVEQFF	TGCAGTGCCCTCGGGACTAGCGGGAGGTCGGTTGAGCAGTTCTTC
TRBV5-1	TRBJ1-1	.	.	CASRSGYQNTEAFF	TGCGCCAGCCGCTCGGGGTATCAGAACACTGAAGCTTTCTTT
TRBV13	TRBJ2-2	TRBD1	few	CASSQAGTGVYTGELFF	TGTGCCAGCAGCCAAGCCGGGACAGGGGTGTACACCGGGGAGCTGTTTTTT
TRBV6-2/TRBV6-3	TRBJ2-3	.	few	CASHKWGATDTQYF	TGTGCCAGCCATAAGTGGGGGGCTACAGATACGCAGTATTTT
TRBV24-1	TRBJ2-3	TRBD2	.	CATSVEGGPGTQYF	TGTGCCACCAGTGTGGAGGGAGGGCCGGGCACGCAGTATTTT
TRBV6-2/TRBV6-3	TRBJ2-5	TRBD1	few	CASRAGGEETQYF	TGTGCCAGCAGGGCAGGGGGAGAGGAGACCCAGTACTTC
TRBV28	TRBJ2-5	.	.	CASSIHTGMEETQYF	TGTGCCAGCAGTATACATACAGGGATGGAAGAGACCCAGTACTTC
TRBV18	TRBJ2-1	TRBD2	.	CASSPSLAGYNEQFF	TGTGCCAGCTCACCTTCGCTAGCGGGCTACAATGAGCAGTTCTTC
TRBV9	TRBJ2-4	.	.	CASSVVPSATKNIQYF	TGTGCCAGCAGCGTAGTGCCTAGCGCTACCAAAAACATTCAGTACTTC
TRBV10-3	TRBJ2-3	TRBD2	few	CAIGERGGPADTQYF	TGTGCCATCGGCGAGCGGGGGGGTCCGGCAGATACGCAGTATTTT
TRBV6-5	TRBJ2-7	.	few	CASSYSYRTAYEQYF	TGTGCCAGCAGTTACTCTTACAGGACCGCCTACGAGCAGTACTTC
TRBV28	TRBJ2-5	.	few	CASSRFLGIGGVQETQYF	TGTGCCAGCAGCCGTTTTTTGGGGATCGGGGGAGTCCAAGAGACCCAGTACTTC
TRBV4-3	TRBJ1-2	.	few	CASSQEQGDGYTF	TGCGCCAGCAGCCAAGAACAGGGAGATGGCTACACCTTC
TRBV4-2	TRBJ2-2	.	few	CASSQDRGWSTGELFF	TGTGCCAGCAGCCAAGACAGGGGCTGGAGCACCGGGGAGCTGTTTTTT
TRBV7-2	TRBJ2-4	TRBD2	.	CASSLELAGAKNIQYF	TGTGCCAGCAGCTTAGAATTAGCGGGAGCCAAAAACATTCAGTACTTC
TRBV6-6	TRBJ2-5	TRBD1	.	CASSYSDRQTQYF	TGTGCCAGCAGTTACTCGGACAGGCAGACCCAGTACTTC